Listed below are T cell receptor beta chains from one sample, sequenced in a study of T cell changes during pregnancy in multiple sclerosis. Produced via immunoSEQ multiplex PCR; TCRdb's table is partial and in-frame only. The repertoire consists of about 80,000 clones, with 92% occurring once and the leading ten covering about 2.5%. Sequenced material: peripheral blood, taken before pregnancy. The receptor set was obtained from a female donor with multiple sclerosis, enrolled in a pregnancy study. Each CDR3 is given with its conserved first and last residue. A D gene is named only where the DNA matches it firmly. Clone size is given for some rows only: seen once, a few or many times, or a class if the clone is expanded.

clone size	J gene	V gene	D gene	CDR3 DNA	CDR3 protein
-	TRBJ2-7	TRBV19	TRBD2	TGTGCCAGTAGTGCAACTAGCGGGAGGCTCGAGCAGTACTTC	CASSATSGRLEQYF
-	TRBJ1-3	TRBV28	TRBD1	TGTGCCAGCAGTTTGGGGACAGGTAGAAACACCATATATTTT	CASSLGTGRNTIYF
-	TRBJ1-2	TRBV28	-	TGTGCCAGCAGCCGTCAGGGCCCCCCGGATGGCTACACCTTC	CASSRQGPPDGYTF
-	TRBJ2-7	TRBV7-2	TRBD1	TGTGCCAGCAGCATAGAGGGGGCCTCCACCTACGAGCAGTACTTC	CASSIEGASTYEQYF
once	TRBJ1-1	TRBV5-4	-	TGTGCCAGCAGCCGGGAGGGGTCCCACACTGAAGCTTTCTTT	CASSREGSHTEAFF
-	TRBJ2-7	TRBV5-1	TRBD1	TGCGCCAGCAGCCGCGGACAGGGTTCCTACGAGCAGTACTTC	CASSRGQGSYEQYF
-	TRBJ2-3	TRBV13	-	TGTGCCAGCAGCTTAGCAGGGCAGAACACAATGGGGGATACGCAGTATTTT	CASSLAGQNTMGDTQYF
-	TRBJ1-1	TRBV7-9	-	TGTGCCAGCAGCTCGCGGGTCCCTGGGACTGAAGCTTTCTTT	CASSSRVPGTEAFF
-	TRBJ2-1	TRBV19	-	TGTGCCAGTAGTCTCCCTGCGCCGCGGAACTCCTACAATGAGCAGTTCTTC	CASSLPAPRNSYNEQFF
-	TRBJ2-7	TRBV14	-	TGTGCCAGCAGCCTCTCCCCCTCCTACGAGCAGTACTTC	CASSLSPSYEQYF
-	TRBJ1-2	TRBV28	TRBD1	TGTGCCAGCACTGTGACAGGGGGCGGTGGCTACACCTTC	CASTVTGGGGYTF
-	TRBJ2-7	TRBV4-1	TRBD2	TGCGCCAGCAGCCAAGGCTATGAGCGGGGGACCTACGAGCAGTACTTC	CASSQGYERGTYEQYF
-	TRBJ2-1	TRBV6-9	TRBD2	TGTGCCAGCAGTTCAACCCCCGGACTAGCGGGGAATGAGCAGTTCTTC	CASSSTPGLAGNEQFF
-	TRBJ1-5	TRBV28	-	TGTGCCAGCAAGCGGGGGAGAAATAGCAATCAGCCCCAGCATTTT	CASKRGRNSNQPQHF
once	TRBJ2-5	TRBV6-5	TRBD1	TGTGCCAGCAGGGACAGGGGGCAAGAGACCCAGTACTTC	CASRDRGQETQYF
-	TRBJ2-3	TRBV2	TRBD2	TGTGCCAGCCTCGGTCGGGGGGCGCAGTATTTT	CASLGRGAQYF
-	TRBJ2-7	TRBV5-5	-	TGTGCCAGCAGCTCCCCGGGACTCAGCTACGAGCAGTACTTC	CASSSPGLSYEQYF
-	TRBJ1-1	TRBV2	-	TGTGCCAGCACTCTAACAGGGACGGGTTTGGCTTTCTTT	CASTLTGTGLAFF
-	TRBJ2-3	TRBV6-1	-	TGTGCCAGCAGTGAAGGGCGGGTGGAGGCAGATACGCAGTATTTT	CASSEGRVEADTQYF
-	TRBJ1-3	TRBV15	TRBD1	TGTGCCACCAGCAGAAAGCCACAGGGGGCTGGAAACACCATATATTTT	CATSRKPQGAGNTIYF
once	TRBJ1-2	TRBV29-1	TRBD1	TGCAGCGGGGACAGGGGTACCGATGGCTACACCTTC	CSGDRGTDGYTF
-	TRBJ2-3	TRBV27	-	TGTGCCAGCAGTTCCCTAGGGGAACGCACAGATACGCAGTATTTT	CASSSLGERTDTQYF
-	TRBJ1-1	TRBV7-9	-	TGTGCCAGCACCGAAACGGGGGTGACTGAAGCTTTCTTT	CASTETGVTEAFF
-	TRBJ2-3	TRBV27	-	TGTGCCAGCAGTTTTGGCGGGACTAGCACAGATACGCAGTATTTT	CASSFGGTSTDTQYF